The 9 T cell receptor beta chains below were found in one sample sequenced in a study of T cell clones after liver transplantation. Data came from immunoSEQ multiplex PCR; TCRdb stores just in-frame clones and leaves some out. The sample includes around 110,000 clones, 90% of them seen just once. This specimen consisted of CD4+ T cells from blood, obtained 12 months after liver transplant. The receptors stem from a human patient who received a liver transplant. T cells may partly derive from the graft donor.

This clone has just one count. The chain uses TRBV2 and TRBJ2-3; 12 bases line up with TRBD2. CDR1 is SNHLY and CDR2 is FYNNEI in the germline V gene. Losses at the gene ends were 7 bases for V and 4 bases for J; bases not matched to a gene: 6. The CDR3 covers 15 residues. CDR3 coding DNA: TGTGCCAGCACCCAGACTAGCGGGAGTGCAGATACGCAGTATTTT. As protein: CASTQTSGSADTQYF. Full variable domain (missing parts from reference TRBV2 and TRBJ2-3): EPEVTQTPSHQVTQMGQEVILRCVPISNHLYFYWYRQILGQKVEFLVSFYNNEISEKSEIFDDQFSVERPDGSNFTLKIRSTKLEDSAMYFCASTQTSGSADTQYFGPGTRLTVL.

This rearrangement joins TRBV6-5 to TRBJ2-7, with D possibly being TRBD1 (5 bases). V lost 6 bases, J lost 3 bases, and 15 bases lay in between. CDR1 and CDR2 from the germline V gene are MNHEY and SVGAGI. CDR3 length equals 14 residues. CDR3 sequence reads: CASRTPGDSYEQYF. DNA for the CDR3: TGTGCCAGCAGGACTCCCGGCGACAGCTACGAGCAGTACTTC.

A single count supports this clone. This chain connects TRBV28 to TRBJ2-7, with a weak D call TRBD1 (6 bases). The CDR3 runs to 14 residues. V was trimmed by 3 bases and J by 3 bases, leaving 12 bases between them. Germline lookup yields CDR1 MDHEN and CDR2 SYDVKM. CDR3 in DNA: TGTGCCAGCAGTTTCGGAACAGGGCACTACGAGCAGTACTTC. Its translation: CASSFGTGHYEQYF.

The chain has TRBV5-1 and TRBJ2-6, with 7 bases matching TRBD1. Germline CDR1 is SGHRS and CDR2 is YFSETQ. V lost 4 bases to trimming and J lost 0 bases; unmatched junction nucleotides: 10. The CDR3 consists of 18 residues. For the CDR3, the DNA is TGCGCCAGCAGCGCCAGCAGGGGGAGCCTCTCTGGGGCCAACGTCCTGACTTTC. The encoded protein is CASSASRGSLSGANVLTF.

The count of this clone is one. The same CDR3 can be traced to other DNA sequences in this sample. The chain joins TRBV5-1 to TRBJ2-1; tentatively, D is TRBD2 (5 bases). Trimming cost V 1 base and J 0 bases, with 8 bases left between them. Germline lookup yields CDR1 SGHRS and CDR2 YFSETQ. The CDR3 extends over 15 amino acids. The CDR3 region is CASSLSGSSYNEQFF. The CDR3 region has the DNA TGCGCCAGCAGCTTGTCGGGGAGCTCCTACAATGAGCAGTTCTTC.

The chain links TRBV6-6 to TRBJ2-3, with 11 bases matching TRBD2. CDR3 length: 15 residues. Germline V gene lookup returns CDR1 MNHNY and CDR2 SVGAGI (reference sequence). With 6 bases clipped from V and 4 bases from J, the junction kept 6 bases outside the gene matches. CDR3 protein: CASSPTSGSADTQYF. CDR3 sequence (DNA): TGTGCCAGCAGCCCCACTAGCGGGAGCGCAGATACGCAGTATTTT.

The V and J genes are TRBV6-5 and TRBJ1-1; D is possibly TRBD1 (5 bases). CDR1 MNHEY and CDR2 SVGAGI come from the germline V gene. Trimming took 0 bases from V and 4 from J, leaving 12 bases between them. This CDR3 comprises 15 residues. CDR3 sequence reads: CASSYSAGWTTEAFF. CDR3 DNA sequence: TGTGCCAGCAGTTACTCGGCAGGGTGGACCACTGAAGCTTTCTTT.

The chain is built from TRBV5-1 and TRBJ2-1; 7 positions match TRBD2. V shed 5 bases and J 9 bases; nucleotides not matched to a gene: 20. This CDR3 has 17 residues. Germline CDR1 SGHRS, CDR2 YFSETQ. In nucleotides, the CDR3 is TGCGCCAGCAGTACAGGTCCGAGACTAGCAGACCTGGGTGAGCAGTTCTTC. Translated, it gives CASSTGPRLADLGEQFF.

The chain joins TRBV7-3 to TRBJ2-5; no clear D. This CDR3 has 13 amino acids. Germline V gene sequence: CDR1 SGHTA, CDR2 FQGTGA. The V gene lost 1 base and the J gene lost 5 bases, with 8 bases spanning the gap. The CDR3 DNA reads TGTGCCAGCAGCTTAAACCTGGGGGAGACCCAGTACTTC. It specifies CASSLNLGETQYF.